This passage covers 20 T cell receptor beta chains from one sample sequenced in a study of blood T cell repertoires in COVID-19. Only in-frame clones appear in the TCRdb table, and some are missing; sequencing was by immunoSEQ multiplex PCR. The repertoire holds fewer than 50,000 clones, with nearly 70% as singletons. Sequences were obtained from peripheral blood. The receptors here all came from a man older than 75 with acute or convalescent COVID-19.

The chain couples TRBV7-2 to TRBJ1-3; D is unresolved. V lost 1 base, J lost 2 bases, and 9 bases lay in between. Germline V gives CDR1 SGHTA, CDR2 FQGNSA. The CDR3 has 15 residues. Written as DNA, the CDR3 is TGTGCCAGCAGCTTAGGGTCCGGGGCTGGAAACACCATATATTTT. It yields the protein CASSLGSGAGNTIYF.

This chain connects TRBV18 to TRBJ2-3; D possibly corresponds to TRBD2 (5 bases). Trimming took 3 bases from V and 2 from J, leaving 9 bases between them. Germline V gene sequence: CDR1 KGHSH, CDR2 LQKENI. The CDR3 runs to 14 residues. CDR3 loop: CASSPRAHTDTQYF. DNA of the CDR3: TGTGCCAGCTCACCGAGGGCACACACAGATACGCAGTATTTT.

This chain connects TRBV11-3 to TRBJ2-1; 7 positions agree with TRBD1. CDR3 length: 14 amino acids. V shed 5 bases and J 1 base; nucleotides not matched to a gene: 2. The germline gives CDR1 SGHNT, CDR2 YENEEA. CDR3 sequence (DNA): TGTGCCAGCAGCATGGACAGGTCCTACAATGAGCAGTTCTTC. The encoded protein is CASSMDRSYNEQFF.

There are a few counts of this clone. This chain uses TRBV27 with TRBJ1-6; D ambiguous. The CDR3 loop spans 13 amino acids. Germline CDR1 and CDR2: MNHEY and SMNVEV (reference sequence). V lost 3 bases, J lost 10 bases, and 10 bases lay in between. The CDR3 nucleotides read TGTGCCAGCAGTTTGGAGGGCGACTCACCCCTCCACTTT. Its translation is CASSLEGDSPLHF.

The rearrangement uses TRBV29-1 and TRBJ2-7; D not certain. Germline V gene sequence: CDR1 SQVTM, CDR2 ANQGSEA. The CDR3 is 13 amino acids. The V end lost 4 bases, the J end lost 0 bases, and 10 bases lay between the germline ends. The CDR3 sequence: CSVAGKSSYEQYF. CDR3 sequence (DNA): TGCAGCGTTGCGGGTAAGAGCTCCTACGAGCAGTACTTC.

The gene calls are TRBV11-3 and TRBJ1-6; tentative D call: TRBD1 (6 bases). Trimming shortened V by 6 bases and J by 7 bases, and 19 bases separated the two germline ends. Germline V gene data show CDR1 as SGHNT and CDR2 as YENEEA. The CDR3 covers 16 residues. In DNA, the CDR3 is TGTGCCAGCAGTCCAGATCGGGCAGGGGCGAATTCACCCCTCCACTTT. It yields the protein CASSPDRAGANSPLHF.

V usage is TRBV10-3 and J usage is TRBJ2-7; TRBD1 aligns across 8 bases. Germline loops: CDR1 ENHRY, CDR2 SYGVKD. With V trimmed by 7 bases and J by 0 bases, 8 bases remained unmatched. The CDR3 has 15 amino acids. The DNA of the CDR3 is TGTGCCATCACCGAAGGACAGGGTATCTCCTACGAGCAGTACTTC. Encoded protein: CAITEGQGISYEQYF.

The genes are TRBV7-9 and TRBJ1-4, with 10 bases that match TRBD1. Germline CDR1 reads SEHNR; CDR2 reads FQNEAQ (reference sequence). The CDR3 consists of 13 residues. V trimming: 5 bases; J trimming: 11 bases; junction bases outside the gene matches: 5. The CDR3 region has the DNA TGTGCCAGCAGCCGACAGGGGGCGCAGAAACTGTTTTTT. The encoded protein is CASSRQGAQKLFF.

This clone showed up just a few times. This rearrangement joins TRBV25-1 to TRBJ2-1; 8 bases are a match to TRBD2. The CDR3 runs 15 residues. V lost 0 bases and J lost 7; bases outside the gene matches: 5. Per the germline V gene, CDR1 is MGHDK and CDR2 is SYGVNS. The CDR3 DNA reads TGTGCCAGCAGTGAATACGAGCGGGGGTGGAATGAGCAGTTCTTC. Translation: CASSEYERGWNEQFF.

The V call is TRBV30, the J call TRBJ2-1, with TRBD2 as a possible D gene (7 bases). CDR3 size: 12 residues. The ends were cut back, 8 bases at V and 6 bases at J, with 14 bases in the middle. Germline values: CDR1 GTSNPN, CDR2 SVGIG (reference sequence). CDR3 nucleotides: TGTGCCCGAGGGGGGGTGTCCAATGAGCAGTTCTTC. Its protein is CARGGVSNEQFF.

V is TRBV7-3 and J is TRBJ2-1, with a weak D call TRBD1 (6 bases). Germline CDR1 reads SGHTA; CDR2 reads FQGTGA. The CDR3 covers 15 residues. Trimming left V 3 bases short and J 6 bases short, with 15 bases between. Here the CDR3 reads CASSFRLGAGNEQFF. CDR3 nucleotides: TGTGCCAGCAGCTTCCGACTGGGGGCGGGCAATGAGCAGTTCTTC.

The rearrangement uses TRBV18 and TRBJ1-2; D is undetermined. Germline lookup yields CDR1 KGHSH and CDR2 LQKENI. The CDR3 runs to 14 residues. V was cut by 1 base and J by 7 bases, with 13 bases left in between. The CDR3 DNA reads TGTGCCAGCTCACCACTGAGGGCCGGCGGTGGCTACACCTTC. It encodes CASSPLRAGGGYTF.

The table lists this clone with a few counts. This chain links TRBV5-5 with TRBJ1-2; TRBD1 might be the D (5 bases). The ends were cut back, 3 bases at V and 2 bases at J, with 8 bases in the middle. The CDR3 covers 13 residues. CDR1 and CDR2 (germline): SGHKS, YYEKEE (reference sequence). The CDR3 nucleotides read TGTGCCAGCAGCTCAGGGTTGAACTATGGCTACACCTTC. Translating it yields CASSSGLNYGYTF.

The gene calls are TRBV6-5 and TRBJ1-4; 9 bases line up with TRBD1. The junction had 7 bases not matched to a gene; V was cut back by 6 bases and J by 5 bases. The CDR3 is made up of 15 amino acids. The germline gives CDR1 MNHEY, CDR2 SVGAGI. This chain's CDR3 is CASRGTGTGNEKLFF. CDR3 coding DNA: TGTGCCAGCAGGGGGACCGGGACAGGGAATGAAAAACTGTTTTTT.

The chain employs TRBV29-1 and TRBJ1-1; D ambiguous. The CDR3 has 11 amino acids. V was cut by 4 bases and J by 0 bases, with 3 bases left in between. Germline CDR1 reads SQVTM; CDR2 reads ANQGSEA. CDR3 sequence (DNA): TGCAGCGTTGCGTTGAACACTGAAGCTTTCTTT. Its translation is CSVALNTEAFF.

The CDR3 protein is CATSRGEYRAEAFF. Here the CDR3 DNA reads TGTGCCACCAGCAGAGGCGAGTACAGGGCTGAAGCTTTCTTT. The chain employs TRBV15 and TRBJ1-1; D is perhaps TRBD1 (6 bases). This CDR3 contains 14 residues. The V gene's germline CDR1 is LNHNV and CDR2 YYDKDF (reference sequence). Trimming left V 1 base short and J 6 bases short, with 12 bases between.

This chain connects TRBV7-9 to TRBJ1-3, with D perhaps TRBD1 (6 bases). The V end was cut by 1 base, the J end by 0 bases, with 7 bases between. Germline V gene data show CDR1 as SEHNR and CDR2 as FQNEAQ (reference sequence). This CDR3 contains 15 residues. The CDR3 reads CASSLGGHSGNTIYF. In DNA, the CDR3 is TGTGCCAGCAGCTTAGGGGGGCACTCTGGAAACACCATATATTTT.

The gene calls are TRBV10-3 and TRBJ1-2; 9 bases map to TRBD1. CDR1 ENHRY and CDR2 SYGVKD come from the germline V gene. The CDR3 runs 14 residues. Trimming at V came to 4 bases and at J to 3 bases, leaving 3 bases not matched to a gene. DNA of the CDR3: TGTGCCATCAGTGGACAGGGGGAAGACTATGGCTACACCTTC. Its translation is CAISGQGEDYGYTF.

The chain recombines TRBV30 with TRBJ2-7, with D hard to call. Deletions cut 3 bases from V and 2 bases from J, with 14 bases between. The CDR3 totals 14 residues. CDR1 is GTSNPN and CDR2 is SVGIG in the germline V gene (reference sequence). In DNA, the CDR3 is TGTGCCTGGAGCTCTAAAAGAACTGCCTACGAGCAGTACTTC. Amino acids: CAWSSKRTAYEQYF.

The chain is built from TRBV19 and TRBJ1-5, with TRBD1 as a possible D gene (5 bases). V lost 5 bases and J lost 0, with 11 bases in between. In germline, CDR1 is LNHDA, CDR2 SQIVND (reference sequence). This CDR3 is built from 15 residues. CDR3 DNA sequence: TGTGCCAGTAGTTTCCAGGGAAGTAGCAATCAGCCCCAGCATTTT. This sequence encodes CASSFQGSSNQPQHF.